The 9 T cell receptor beta chains below all came from one sample that was sequenced in a study of glioma-infiltrating T cells. Using RNA template, CDR3s of TCR alpha and beta were amplified with iRepertoire arm-PCR. MiXCR, run by TCRdb on the multiplex PCR reads, gives a single entry per CDR3 protein. The sample holds approximately 90,000 distinct CDR3 sequences, 20% to 25% seen once. The specimen sequenced was glioma tissue, nonneoplastic brain tissue, or PBMCs (not recorded which). The source of these receptors is a human donor with low-grade glioma or glioblastoma, undergoing nonglioma brain surgery, or in good health (not recorded which).

The chain joins TRBV5-5 to TRBJ2-3; TRBD2 matches 10 bases. The junction had 8 bases not matched to a gene; V was cut back by 5 bases and J by 2 bases. Per the germline V gene, CDR1 is SGHKS and CDR2 is YYEKEE (reference sequence). This CDR3 comprises 16 residues. CDR3: CASRTLAGASTDTQYF. CDR3 DNA: TGTGCCAGCAGGACCCTAGCGGGGGCCTCCACAGATACGCAGTATTTT. The variable domain in full, completed from reference TRBV5-5 and TRBJ2-3, reads DAGVTQSPTHLIKTRGQQVTLRCSPISGHKSVSWYQQVLGQGPQFIFQYYEKEERGRGNFPDRFSARQFPNYSSELNVNALLLGDSALYLCASRTLAGASTDTQYFGPGTRLTVL.

In its sample, this clonotype was seen a few times. In DNA, the CDR3 is TGTGCCAGCAGCTCCATAGGGAGGGAGACCCAGTACTTC. It codes for CASSSIGRETQYF. The chain combines TRBV7-9 with TRBJ2-5; D might be TRBD2 (6 bases). Germline assignment: CDR1 SEHNR and CDR2 FQNEAQ (reference sequence). Trimming removed 4 bases at V and 5 bases at J, with 11 bases between. The CDR3 is 13 amino acids.

This clonotype has a count of ten or more. This sequence joins TRBV20-1 and TRBJ2-7, with D unclear. The CDR3 is 12 amino acids. Trimming removed 3 bases at V and 1 base at J, with 7 bases between. The germline gives CDR1 DFQATT, CDR2 SNEGSKA (reference sequence). The CDR3 sequence is CSARADSYEQYF. The CDR3 region has the DNA TGCAGTGCTAGGGCCGATTCCTACGAGCAGTACTTC.

This clonotype was seen only a few times. This chain uses TRBV19 with TRBJ1-6; D gene uncertain. This CDR3 is 14 amino acids long. The V and J ends lost 5 bases and 3 bases respectively, with 8 bases between them. From germline, CDR1 is LNHDA and CDR2 SQIVND (reference sequence). This CDR3 is CASSEGLYNSPLHF. The CDR3 nucleotides read TGTGCCAGTAGTGAAGGCCTCTATAATTCACCCCTCCACTTT.

This clonotype was counted at least ten times. The J gene is TRBJ2-1, the V gene TRBV27, with D possibly TRBD1 on 5 matching bases. CDR3 size: 14 residues. V was pared by 5 bases and J by 4 bases, with 12 bases between. Germline values: CDR1 MNHEY, CDR2 SMNVEV (reference sequence). The CDR3 DNA reads TGTGCCAGCAGTCTCCGACAGTTATACAATGAGCAGTTCTTC. Translated, it gives CASSLRQLYNEQFF.

At least ten counts were recorded for this clonotype. This rearrangement joins TRBV12-3 or TRBV12-4 to TRBJ2-7, with 9 positions matching TRBD1. The CDR3 is made up of 14 amino acids. V shed 6 bases, J shed 5 bases, and the junction held 8 bases outside the gene matches. The CDR3 DNA reads as TGTGCCAGCAGATGGGACAGGGAGAGTCACGAGCAGTACTTC. This codes for CASRWDRESHEQYF.

V usage is TRBV7-2 and J usage is TRBJ2-5; D is possibly TRBD1 or TRBD2 (5 bases each). Trimming left V 1 base short and J 4 bases short, with 13 bases between. Germline V gene data show CDR1 as SGHTA and CDR2 as FQGNSA. The CDR3 is made up of 15 amino acids. CDR3 in DNA: TGTGCCAGCAGCTTAGGAGCGGCAGGGTCAGAGACCCAGTACTTC. This encodes CASSLGAAGSETQYF.

This clonotype was recorded at least ten times. V gene TRBV7-9 combines with J gene TRBJ1-6; perhaps TRBD1 as D (5 bases). Germline V CDR1 and CDR2: SEHNR, FQNEAQ (reference sequence). The CDR3 runs 12 residues. V lost 5 bases to trimming and J lost 7 bases, with 6 bases between them. The CDR3 bases are TGTGCCAGCAGCCCAGGGAATTCACCCCTCCACTTT. Translating gives CASSPGNSPLHF.

The chain recombines TRBV11-2 with TRBJ2-1, with D hard to call. Germline CDR1 is SGHAT and CDR2 is FQNNGV. The CDR3 covers 14 residues. The V end was cut by 2 bases, the J end by 2 bases, with 7 bases between. CDR3: CASSLSRAYNEQFF. CDR3 nucleotides: TGTGCCAGCAGCTTATCCAGAGCCTACAATGAGCAGTTCTTC.